Listed below are T cell receptor beta chains from one sample, sequenced in a study of somatic mutations in cytotoxic T cells in rheumatoid arthritis. Sequencing used immunoSEQ multiplex PCR; TCRdb keeps in-frame clones, though not all of them. This sample yields fewer than 30,000 clones, of which roughly 74% are seen a single time; roughly 8.9% belongs to the top ten. The specimen was CD8+ T cells sorted from blood. The receptor set was obtained from a woman between 18 and 29 years old in good health. Each CDR3 is given with its conserved first and last residue. The D gene is left open where the match is weak. Only some rows state a clone size, as once, few, many or a class for expanded clones.

d_gene | j_gene | v_gene | abundance | CDR3nt | CDR3aa
. | TRBJ2-7 | TRBV5-4 | . | TGTGCCAGCAGTCGGACTACCGGCTACGAGCAGTACTTC | CASSRTTGYEQYF
. | TRBJ2-2 | TRBV7-8 | . | TGTGCCAGCAGCTTAGGCACCGGGGAGCTGTTTTTT | CASSLGTGELFF
TRBD1 | TRBJ2-5 | TRBV5-4 | . | TGTGCCAGCAGCCCGGGACAGGGAATATCCCAAGAGACCCAGTACTTC | CASSPGQGISQETQYF
TRBD2 | TRBJ2-6 | TRBV7-9 | . | TGTGCCAGCAGCTCTCCGCCCAGCGGGGCTGGGGCCAACGTCCTGACTTTC | CASSSPPSGAGANVLTF
TRBD2 | TRBJ2-7 | TRBV5-5 | . | TGTGCCAGCAGCCACCTAGCGGGAGTTTACGAGCAGTACTTC | CASSHLAGVYEQYF
. | TRBJ1-5 | TRBV7-9 | . | TGTGCCAGCAGCTTAGGTTGGCAGGGGAATCAGCCCCAGCATTTT | CASSLGWQGNQPQHF
. | TRBJ2-7 | TRBV7-9 | . | TGTGCCAGCGGCCAGCGGTCAGTCGAGCAGTACTTC | CASGQRSVEQYF
. | TRBJ1-2 | TRBV4-1 | few | TGCGCCAGCAGCCGAGTACGCAATGATGGCTACACCTTC | CASSRVRNDGYTF
. | TRBJ2-1 | TRBV11-2 | . | TGTGCCAGCAGCTATCTATACGGGAATGAGCAGTTCTTC | CASSYLYGNEQFF
. | TRBJ1-3 | TRBV28 | . | TGTGCCAGCAGTTATAATCCGCGACTGAACTCTGGAAACACCATATATTTT | CASSYNPRLNSGNTIYF
. | TRBJ1-1 | TRBV19 | few | TGTGCCAGTAGTATAGGGGTCGGTACTGAAGCTTTCTTT | CASSIGVGTEAFF
TRBD1 | TRBJ1-6 | TRBV19 | . | TGTGCCAGTAGTATCGGACAGGGGAATAATTCACCCCTCCACTTT | CASSIGQGNNSPLHF
TRBD2 | TRBJ2-5 | TRBV18 | . | TGTGCCAGCTCACCACCGGCTAGCGGGAGGGTGGAGACCCAGTACTTC | CASSPPASGRVETQYF
. | TRBJ1-1 | TRBV28 | . | TGTGCCAGCAGTCCATACAGGGAACAGGCCACTGAAGCTTTCTTT | CASSPYREQATEAFF
. | TRBJ2-7 | TRBV5-4 | . | TGTGCCAGCAGCTTGGGAGAATCCTACGAGCAGTACTTC | CASSLGESYEQYF
TRBD2 | TRBJ2-3 | TRBV7-9 | . | TGTGCCAGCAGCCGGGGGACTAGCGCTCGGGATACGCAGTATTTT | CASSRGTSARDTQYF
TRBD1 | TRBJ2-7 | TRBV7-8 | . | TGTGCCAGCAGGCCTACCGGGACAGCCTCCTACGAGCAGTACTTC | CASRPTGTASYEQYF
TRBD1 | TRBJ1-6 | TRBV15 | . | TGTGCCACCAGCACCCGACAGGGCGGGTCTTCACCCCTCCACTTT | CATSTRQGGSSPLHF
TRBD2 | TRBJ2-1 | TRBV9 | . | TGTGCCAGCAGCGCCCTGGGACTAGCGGATTCCTACAATGAGCAGTTCTTC | CASSALGLADSYNEQFF
. | TRBJ2-3 | TRBV13 | . | TGTGCCAGCAGCGCGGGCTTCACAGATACGCAGTATTTT | CASSAGFTDTQYF
. | TRBJ1-6 | TRBV5-4 | . | TGTGCCAGCAGCTTGGATCCCCGATCACCCCTCCACTTT | CASSLDPRSPLHF
. | TRBJ1-4 | TRBV2 | . | TGTGCCAGCCCCGTCGGGACAAAACTGTTTTTT | CASPVGTKLFF
TRBD2 | TRBJ2-2 | TRBV2 | . | TGTGCCAGCGGGGGGGGTGGGTCGACGGTGAGCGGGGAGCTGTTTTTT | CASGGGGSTVSGELFF
. | TRBJ1-5 | TRBV28 | few | TGTGCCAGCAGTTGGACAAGCAATCAGCCCCAGCATTTT | CASSWTSNQPQHF
. | TRBJ2-7 | TRBV11-2 | . | TGTGCCAGCAGCTTAGACCTGAACGGGGACGAGCAGTACTTC | CASSLDLNGDEQYF
TRBD2 | TRBJ2-1 | TRBV27 | . | TGTGCCAGCAGACAACTAGCGGGGTACAATGAGCAGTTCTTC | CASRQLAGYNEQFF
. | TRBJ2-1 | TRBV21-1 | . | TGTGCCAGCAGCAAAAGGGGCATAGCGGGGAATGGTGAGCAGTTCTTC | CASSKRGIAGNGEQFF
. | TRBJ2-5 | TRBV2 | . | TGTGCCAGCAGTGAAGCGCGGCTAAGGGGGGCGGGGGAGACCCAGTACTTC | CASSEARLRGAGETQYF
. | TRBJ2-1 | TRBV10-1 | . | TGCGCCAGCAGCCTCGGAGGGGGCTACAATGAGCAGTTCTTC | CASSLGGGYNEQFF
. | TRBJ1-3 | TRBV6-6 | . | TGTGCCAGCGAGGACTCCGGAAACACCATATATTTT | CASEDSGNTIYF
. | TRBJ2-1 | TRBV27 | . | TGTGCCACTCGACTGCGGGGTTCCTACAATGAGCAGTTCTTC | CATRLRGSYNEQFF
. | TRBJ2-6 | TRBV7-8 | . | TGTGCCAGCAGCTTTAGTGGGGGCAGGGGATTCACTGGGGCCAACGTCCTGACTTTC | CASSFSGGRGFTGANVLTF
. | TRBJ1-1 | TRBV5-6 | . | TGTGCCAGCAGCTTGTCCCTTTCGGGGGCGCAGGCTTTCTTT | CASSLSLSGAQAFF